A selection of T cell receptor beta chains follows, all from one sample in a study of T cells after yellow fever vaccination. TCRdb re-called the 5' RACE reads through MiXCR, storing one row per CDR3 protein. Of about 340,000 distinct CDR3 sequences in the sample, approximately 4.2% are singletons; the top ten hold about 24%. The sample was PBMCs, taken 5 days after the yellow fever booster vaccination. Receptors originate from a man aged 18 to 29 who received the YFV17D yellow fever vaccine. CDR3s include the opening cysteine and the closing phenylalanine or tryptophan. D genes are given only for firm matches. The listing skips clone size in some rows; elsewhere it reads once, few, many or a size class.

J: TRBJ1-6
length: 16
V: TRBV5-1
D: .
size: .
CDR3: CASSSTNTGNRSPLHF
DNA: TGCGCCAGCAGCTCGACGAATACAGGGAACCGATCACCCCTCCACTTT

J: TRBJ1-2
length: 13
V: TRBV5-1
D: TRBD1
size: .
CDR3: CASRGTGGDGYTF
DNA: TGCGCCAGCAGGGGCACAGGGGGCGATGGCTACACCTTC

J: TRBJ2-4
length: 16
V: TRBV5-1
D: TRBD1
size: many
CDR3: CASSLGQGLAKNIQYF
DNA: TGCGCCAGCAGCTTGGGACAGGGATTAGCCAAAAACATTCAGTACTTC

J: TRBJ2-5
length: 14
V: TRBV12-3/TRBV12-4
D: .
size: .
CDR3: CASSRTGLGETQYF
DNA: TGTGCCAGCAGTCGTACAGGGCTGGGGGAGACCCAGTACTTC

J: TRBJ1-5
length: 15
V: TRBV5-1
D: TRBD1
size: many
CDR3: CASSGQGGQAQPQHF
DNA: TGCGCCAGCAGCGGACAGGGGGGGCAGGCTCAGCCCCAGCATTTT

J: TRBJ1-5
length: 13
V: TRBV19
D: .
size: few
CDR3: CASSAQGRQPQHF
DNA: TGTGCCAGTAGTGCACAGGGTAGGCAGCCCCAGCATTTT

J: TRBJ1-3
length: 12
V: TRBV30
D: .
size: .
CDR3: CAWRGSGNTIYF
DNA: TGTGCCTGGAGGGGCTCTGGAAACACCATATATTTT

J: TRBJ1-1
length: 15
V: TRBV7-6
D: .
size: many
CDR3: CASSNPTAMNTEAFF
DNA: TGTGCCAGCAGCAATCCGACAGCCATGAACACTGAAGCTTTCTTT

J: TRBJ2-6
length: 16
V: TRBV6-5
D: .
size: many
CDR3: CASSYSAGSGANVLTF
DNA: TGTGCCAGCAGTTACTCGGCGGGGAGTGGGGCCAACGTCCTGACTTTC

J: TRBJ2-5
length: 14
V: TRBV11-2
D: TRBD1
size: few
CDR3: CASSFTGGRETQYF
DNA: TGTGCCAGCAGCTTTACAGGGGGCAGGGAGACCCAGTACTTC

J: TRBJ2-1
length: 16
V: TRBV10-3
D: TRBD2
size: .
CDR3: CAISGGLAGGLNEQFF
DNA: TGTGCCATCAGTGGAGGACTAGCGGGGGGATTGAATGAGCAGTTCTTC

J: TRBJ2-3
length: 13
V: TRBV7-9
D: .
size: few
CDR3: CASSPQLGDTQYF
DNA: TGTGCCAGCAGCCCCCAACTAGGGGATACGCAGTATTTT

J: TRBJ2-3
length: 19
V: TRBV2
D: TRBD1
size: few
CDR3: CASRLPGQGTPESTDTQYF
DNA: TGTGCCAGCAGGTTACCGGGACAGGGTACCCCTGAGAGCACAGATACGCAGTATTTT

J: TRBJ2-7
length: 16
V: TRBV7-2
D: .
size: .
CDR3: CASSLPLGLAYHEQYF
DNA: TGTGCCAGCAGCTTACCCCTCGGACTGGCTTACCACGAGCAGTACTTC

J: TRBJ2-2
length: 14
V: TRBV20-1
D: TRBD2
size: few
CDR3: CSARPSFSGRELFF
DNA: TGCAGTGCTAGACCCTCATTTAGCGGGAGGGAGCTGTTTTTT

J: TRBJ1-2
length: 14
V: TRBV6-2/TRBV6-3
D: TRBD1
size: .
CDR3: CASSYYGTGNGYTF
DNA: TGTGCCAGCAGTTACTACGGGACAGGGAATGGCTACACCTTC

J: TRBJ1-3
length: 13
V: TRBV6-5
D: .
size: .
CDR3: CASSTGMGRAIYF
DNA: TGTGCCAGCAGTACAGGAATGGGTAGAGCCATATATTTT

J: TRBJ1-4
length: 17
V: TRBV6-5
D: TRBD1
size: many
CDR3: CASSHSNPTGSNEKLFF
DNA: TGTGCCAGCAGTCATTCTAACCCGACAGGGTCTAATGAAAAACTGTTTTTT

J: TRBJ2-5
length: 14
V: TRBV4-1
D: .
size: many
CDR3: CASSQVGRVKTQYF
DNA: TGCGCCAGCAGCCAAGTAGGCAGGGTGAAGACCCAGTACTTC

J: TRBJ2-3
length: 16
V: TRBV27
D: .
size: many
CDR3: CASSPAGPRFTDTQYF
DNA: TGTGCCAGCAGTCCCGCGGGACCCCGGTTCACAGATACGCAGTATTTT

J: TRBJ1-1
length: 13
V: TRBV6-5
D: .
size: .
CDR3: CASSYGSTFEAFF
DNA: TGTGCCAGCAGTTACGGTAGTACATTTGAAGCTTTCTTT

J: TRBJ1-2
length: 8
V: TRBV20-1
D: .
size: many
CDR3: CSAYGYTF
DNA: TGCAGTGCGTACGGCTACACCTTC

J: TRBJ2-7
length: 18
V: TRBV5-5
D: TRBD2
size: .
CDR3: CASSFKLTSGVNSYEQYF
DNA: TGTGCCAGCAGCTTTAAACTGACTAGCGGGGTTAACTCCTACGAGCAGTACTTC

J: TRBJ2-7
length: 14
V: TRBV20-1
D: .
size: .
CDR3: CSAHVRGRPYEQYF
DNA: TGCAGTGCGCATGTACGGGGGCGGCCCTACGAGCAGTACTTC

J: TRBJ1-5
length: 14
V: TRBV3-1
D: .
size: few
CDR3: CASSQDRSSSSQHF
DNA: TGTGCCAGCAGCCAAGACAGATCTAGTAGTTCCCAGCATTTT

J: TRBJ2-6
length: 18
V: TRBV6-2/TRBV6-3
D: .
size: .
CDR3: CASSYFSGKVAGANVLTF
DNA: TGTGCCAGCAGTTACTTTTCAGGGAAAGTTGCTGGGGCCAACGTCCTGACTTTC

J: TRBJ1-2
length: 18
V: TRBV7-8
D: .
size: few
CDR3: CASSLGSGTTQNNYGYTF
DNA: TGTGCCAGCAGCTTAGGGTCGGGGACAACACAGAATAACTATGGCTACACCTTC

J: TRBJ1-2
length: 17
V: TRBV9
D: .
size: few
CDR3: CASSSSRVGGPNYGYTF
DNA: TGTGCCAGCAGCTCGTCCCGGGTTGGGGGCCCAAACTATGGCTACACCTTC

J: TRBJ2-7
length: 15
V: TRBV3-1
D: TRBD2
size: .
CDR3: CASSSGLAGAYEQYF
DNA: TGTGCCAGCAGCTCGGGACTAGCGGGAGCCTACGAGCAGTACTTC

J: TRBJ1-4
length: 15
V: TRBV6-5
D: .
size: few
CDR3: CASSWKGRGEEKLFF
DNA: TGTGCCAGCAGTTGGAAGGGCAGGGGAGAGGAAAAACTGTTTTTT

J: TRBJ2-3
length: 16
V: TRBV2
D: TRBD2
size: many
CDR3: CASSEAFLRGADTQYF
DNA: TGTGCCAGCAGTGAAGCTTTTTTGCGGGGGGCAGATACGCAGTATTTT

J: TRBJ2-3
length: 13
V: TRBV18
D: .
size: many
CDR3: CASSQSATDTQYF
DNA: TGTGCCAGCTCACAGTCAGCGACAGATACGCAGTATTTT

J: TRBJ2-3
length: 15
V: TRBV7-2
D: .
size: few
CDR3: CASSLLGGATDTQYF
DNA: TGTGCCAGCAGCTTACTGGGGGGGGCAACAGATACGCAGTATTTT

J: TRBJ2-7
length: 12
V: TRBV29-1
D: .
size: many
CDR3: CSVEGATYEQYF
DNA: TGCAGCGTTGAAGGCGCTACCTACGAGCAGTACTTC

J: TRBJ1-1
length: 13
V: TRBV7-9
D: .
size: .
CDR3: CASSYAGEGVAFF
DNA: TGTGCCAGCAGCTACGCAGGGGAAGGAGTAGCTTTCTTT

J: TRBJ2-1
length: 13
V: TRBV6-6
D: .
size: .
CDR3: CASSWYRDNEQFF
DNA: TGTGCCAGCAGTTGGTACAGGGACAATGAGCAGTTCTTC

J: TRBJ2-1
length: 16
V: TRBV7-6
D: TRBD1
size: many
CDR3: CASSLAGPGGWNEQFF
DNA: TGTGCCAGCAGCTTAGCGGGTCCAGGGGGTTGGAATGAGCAGTTCTTC

J: TRBJ2-1
length: 15
V: TRBV5-1
D: TRBD1
size: few
CDR3: CASSWGQSSYNEQFF
DNA: TGCGCCAGCAGCTGGGGACAGAGCTCCTACAATGAGCAGTTCTTC

J: TRBJ1-2
length: 12
V: TRBV20-1
D: .
size: few
CDR3: CSAGDSNYGYTF
DNA: TGCAGTGCCGGCGACAGCAACTATGGCTACACCTTC

J: TRBJ2-2
length: 15
V: TRBV5-1
D: .
size: many
CDR3: CASSLWTENTGELFF
DNA: TGCGCCAGCAGCTTGTGGACAGAGAACACCGGGGAGCTGTTTTTT

J: TRBJ2-1
length: 12
V: TRBV7-2
D: .
size: many
CDR3: CASSSSSGAPFF
DNA: TGTGCCAGCAGCTCGAGCTCCGGGGCCCCGTTCTTC

J: TRBJ2-5
length: 14
V: TRBV4-2
D: .
size: many
CDR3: CASSQVRTAKTQYF
DNA: TGTGCCAGCAGCCAAGTCCGGACAGCAAAGACCCAGTACTTC

J: TRBJ1-2
length: 12
V: TRBV29-1
D: .
size: .
CDR3: CSVEGGFYGYTF
DNA: TGCAGCGTTGAAGGGGGGTTCTATGGCTACACCTTC

J: TRBJ1-1
length: 16
V: TRBV7-9
D: .
size: many
CDR3: CASSLVVGVGITEAFF
DNA: TGTGCCAGCAGCTTAGTTGTAGGGGTGGGGATCACTGAAGCTTTCTTT

J: TRBJ1-2
length: 15
V: TRBV18
D: .
size: many
CDR3: CASSPPMMPNYGYTF
DNA: TGTGCCAGCTCACCTCCGATGATGCCCAACTATGGCTACACCTTC

J: TRBJ2-3
length: 15
V: TRBV7-6
D: TRBD1
size: few
CDR3: CASSHRTGSTDTQYF
DNA: TGTGCCAGCAGCCACCGGACAGGGAGCACAGATACGCAGTATTTT

J: TRBJ1-1
length: 10
V: TRBV20-1
D: .
size: few
CDR3: CSAGQTEAFF
DNA: TGCAGTGCTGGACAAACTGAAGCTTTCTTT

J: TRBJ2-5
length: 15
V: TRBV5-1
D: .
size: many
CDR3: CASSPGEGTQETQYF
DNA: TGCGCCAGCAGCCCAGGGGAGGGGACACAAGAGACCCAGTACTTC